This TCR beta chain was found in a study of cytomegalovirus exposure and HLA in healthy donors. Looking at the study overall: Findings of an earlier analysis included over 95 million unique TCR beta sequences from 170 million or so T cells. Study outcomes and limitations: It was shown in a later analysis that HLA-associated TCR beta chains were more clonally expanded than other, equally common chains. Reports indicated that the classifier achieved high specificity and sensitivity in diagnosing cytomegalovirus status.

CDR3 length: 15 amino acids. Germline CDR1 and CDR2: SGHTS and YDEGEE. J gave up 6 bases and V 0 bases, and 6 bases lay outside the gene matches. A word on this clone: What it binds is unknown.

PCR primers comprised 60 Vbeta and 13 Jbeta primers. TCRdb keeps only in-frame clones here, not all; method: immunoSEQ multiplex PCR. This sample has 120,000 to 150,000 clones, with roughly three quarters found just once. The rearrangement joins TRBV5-8 to TRBJ1-5, with 7 bases fitting TRBD1. The source material was PBMCs. This receptor was obtained from a man between 18 and 29 years old in good health and CMV-seronegative. CDR3 DNA sequence: TGTGCCAGCAGCTTGGGACAGGGTGAGGCTCAGCCCCAGCATTTT. The encoded protein is CASSLGQGEAQPQHF.